Listed below are T cell receptor beta chains from one sample, sequenced in a study of T cell responses to AZD1222 COVID-19 vaccine. Data came from immunoSEQ multiplex PCR; TCRdb stores just in-frame clones and leaves some out. The data show about 30,000 clones, over 85% seen once. The source material was peripheral blood, sampled on day 0 of AZD1222 vaccination. These TCRs come from an adult in good health. CDR3s include the opening cysteine and the closing phenylalanine or tryptophan. A D gene is named only where the DNA matches it firmly.

>-|TRBJ1-2|TRBV5-6
CASSFRQLGYTF
>-|TRBJ2-5|TRBV4-1
CASSQDPLPLETQYF
>-|TRBJ1-1|TRBV6-5
CASSYLLTGFGEAFF
>TRBD1|TRBJ2-3|TRBV5-1
CASSERQGRSTDTQYF
>-|TRBJ2-2|TRBV27
CASRRQNSLTGELFF
>TRBD2|TRBJ2-7|TRBV6-5
CASIWGGEQYF
>TRBD1|TRBJ2-7|TRBV7-9
CASSLALGQGLPYEQYF
>TRBD1|TRBJ1-3|TRBV6-5
CASSPTGGGNTIYF
>TRBD2|TRBJ2-3|TRBV19
CASSMLAEDTQYF
>TRBD1|TRBJ2-7|TRBV10-3
CAIREDRGYEQYF
>TRBD2|TRBJ2-2|TRBV9
CASSVVGAGANTGELFF
>-|TRBJ1-4|TRBV4-3
CASGQSATNEKLFF
>-|TRBJ2-7|TRBV5-1
CASSTTGTGYEQYF
>-|TRBJ2-2|TRBV28
CASSLDGDLNTGELFF
>TRBD2|TRBJ2-2|TRBV7-2
CASSPSGSFTGELFF
>-|TRBJ1-5|TRBV5-6
CASSLRVVPSQPQHF
>-|TRBJ2-1|TRBV27
CASSTPRVSSSYNEQFF
>-|TRBJ1-1|TRBV28
CASSQTDTEAFF
>TRBD2|TRBJ2-3|TRBV9
CASSLSGKEDTQYF
>TRBD2|TRBJ2-1|TRBV27
CASSSGLAVNEQFF
>-|TRBJ2-2|TRBV30
CAWTQGRTLGNTGELFF
>TRBD1|TRBJ1-1|TRBV19
CASSMGTASNTEAFF
>TRBD2|TRBJ2-5|TRBV7-8
CASSLGAGGFGETQYF
>TRBD2|TRBJ2-3|TRBV6-4
CASSERSGRGADTQYF
>-|TRBJ1-4|TRBV5-1
CASSRTALDEKLFF
>-|TRBJ2-5|TRBV5-1
CASSLAWGAQETQYF
>-|TRBJ1-1|TRBV28
CASSLGGVTEAFF
>-|TRBJ2-7|TRBV27
CASSSLTNSYEQYF
>TRBD1|TRBJ1-1|TRBV5-1
CASSRDSKTEAFF
>-|TRBJ2-7|TRBV6-2/TRBV6-3
CASSPGGGSSYEQYF
>TRBD2|TRBJ2-1|TRBV6-5
CASSSKLAPSYNEQFF
>-|TRBJ1-2|TRBV15
CATSRAGENYGYTF
>-|TRBJ2-7|TRBV14
CASSQVGADFYEQYF
>-|TRBJ1-6|TRBV11-3
CASSAYNSPLHF
>-|TRBJ2-4|TRBV12-3/TRBV12-4
CASGHGGSNIQYF
>TRBD2|TRBJ2-5|TRBV7-2
CASSLVASSGGAETQYF
>-|TRBJ2-7|TRBV4-3
CASSQETGLEWVYEQYF
>TRBD2|TRBJ2-5|TRBV28
CASSLGGLKTQYF
>-|TRBJ2-3|TRBV20-1
CSARTDTQYF
>TRBD2|TRBJ2-6|TRBV20-1
CSASKREVGANVLTF
>-|TRBJ1-2|TRBV11-2
CASSYITGSNYGYTF
>TRBD1|TRBJ1-6|TRBV7-9
CASSLAQGADSPLHF
>-|TRBJ1-6|TRBV10-3
CAISELTNSPLHF
>TRBD1|TRBJ1-3|TRBV11-2
CASSIDRGENTIYF
>TRBD1|TRBJ1-5|TRBV18
CASSRDRNSGGNQPQHF
>-|TRBJ1-1|TRBV18
CASSPENTEASF
>-|TRBJ1-5|TRBV19
CASSLLGQARYSNQPQHF
>-|TRBJ2-2|TRBV6-5
CASKGKGGTGELFF
>TRBD1|TRBJ2-4|TRBV28
CASSLKDRVPGNIQYF
>-|TRBJ2-1|TRBV27
CASSSQGWDEQFF
>TRBD1|TRBJ1-5|TRBV28
CASLSGQGNQPQHF